This TCR beta chain was retrieved from a study of CD4+ T cells in melanoma (dated by TCRdb to between 2021 and 2023). The study in broad terms: The study investigated neoantigen-specific CD4+ T cells in human melanoma.

The donors were people with melanoma. The investigation overall reported the following: The report described a correlation between neoantigen-specific CD4+ T cells and the function of CD8+ T cells, macrophages and B cells. According to the report, neoantigen-specific CD4+ T cells in melanoma displayed diverse differentiation states.

Points on this clone: The target of this receptor is not known. As the CDR3 is not closed by the conserved phenylalanine or tryptophan, this likely results from a read error.

Libraries were built with the immunoSEQ multiplex PCR assay. TCRdb holds this immuneACCESS table with in-frame rearrangements only. Some clones are missing; in checked studies, unresolved V genes explain under half, and the rest has no known cause. Here the sample has 10,000 to 13,000 clones; more than 60% occur a single time. The ten largest clonotypes hold 8.5% to 9.5% of the sample. The sample consisted of cells from a culture (not recorded whether cultured in vitro). The TCR originated in a human donor with melanoma.

The sequence in DNA is TGTGCCAGCAGTGGGATCAGGGGGCGACTCTATGGCTACACCCTC. Translated, this is CASSGIRGRLYGYTL. The chain is assembled from TRBV2 and TRBJ1-2; the central 8 bases match TRBD1. The CDR3 is 15 amino acids long, termini counted. This entry keeps only the CDR3 DNA: 45 bases, framed from base 1. For this chain, trimming is 4 bases at the V end and 4 bases at the J end, and the number of junction bases without a gene match is 8. The germline V gene sets CDR1 to SNHLY and CDR2 to FYNNEI.